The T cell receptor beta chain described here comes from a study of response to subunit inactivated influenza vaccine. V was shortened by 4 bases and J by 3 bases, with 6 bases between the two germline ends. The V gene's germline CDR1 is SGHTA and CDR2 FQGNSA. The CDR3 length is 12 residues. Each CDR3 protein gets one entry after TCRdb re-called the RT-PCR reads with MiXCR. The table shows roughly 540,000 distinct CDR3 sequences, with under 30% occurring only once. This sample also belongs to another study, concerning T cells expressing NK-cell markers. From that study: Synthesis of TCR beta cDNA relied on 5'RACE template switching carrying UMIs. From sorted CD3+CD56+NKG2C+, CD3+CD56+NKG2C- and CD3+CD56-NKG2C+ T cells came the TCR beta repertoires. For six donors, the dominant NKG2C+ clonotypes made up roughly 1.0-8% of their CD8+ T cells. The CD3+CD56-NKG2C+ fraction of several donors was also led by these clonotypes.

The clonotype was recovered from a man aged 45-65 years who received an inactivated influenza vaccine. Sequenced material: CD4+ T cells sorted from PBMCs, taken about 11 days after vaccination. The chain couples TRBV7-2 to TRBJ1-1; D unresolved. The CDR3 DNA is TGTGCCAGCAGCTCCCTATACACTGAAGCTTTCTTT. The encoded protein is CASSSLYTEAFF.